This T cell receptor (beta chain) emerged from a study of T cell responses to AZD1222 COVID-19 vaccine. This CDR3 contains 13 residues. Germline lookup yields CDR1 SGHNT and CDR2 YYREEE (reference sequence). V was cut by 2 bases and J by 10 bases, with 10 bases left in between. This clone occurred a few times. Antigen specificity is unknown. Assay: immunoSEQ multiplex PCR; the TCRdb copy retains only in-frame clones and omits some. There are about 110,000 clones in the sample; about 88% occur only once, and 1.6% lies in the top ten. General study results and limits: Spike was spanned by vaccine-associated CD4 TCRs, which were dominant at 160-218 and 743-854. Epitopes outside B.1.351 and B.1.1.7 mutated regions reportedly drew nearly half of spike TCRs. Spike-specific TCR breadth and depth grew following two AZD1222 doses.

Sequencing was performed on peripheral blood, taken on day 0 of AZD1222 vaccination. J is TRBJ1-6 and V is TRBV5-4; D is undetermined. The TCR originated in an adult in good health. CDR3 coding DNA: TGTGCCAGCAGCTTTCAGACCGACTCACCCCTCCACTTT. This encodes CASSFQTDSPLHF.